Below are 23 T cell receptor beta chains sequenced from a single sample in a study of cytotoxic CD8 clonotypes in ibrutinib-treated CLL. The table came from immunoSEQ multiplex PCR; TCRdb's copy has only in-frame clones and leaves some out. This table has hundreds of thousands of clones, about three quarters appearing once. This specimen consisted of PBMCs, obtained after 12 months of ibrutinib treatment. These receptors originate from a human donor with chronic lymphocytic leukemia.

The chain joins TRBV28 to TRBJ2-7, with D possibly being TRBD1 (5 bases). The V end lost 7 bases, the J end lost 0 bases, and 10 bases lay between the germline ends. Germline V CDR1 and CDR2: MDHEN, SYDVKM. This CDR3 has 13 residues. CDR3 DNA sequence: TGTGCCAGCACGTCAGGGTTCTCCTACGAGCAGTACTTC. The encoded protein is CASTSGFSYEQYF. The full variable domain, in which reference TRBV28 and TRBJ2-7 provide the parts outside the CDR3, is DVKVTQSSRYLVKRTGEKVFLECVQDMDHENMFWYRQDPGLGLRLIYFSYDVKMKEKGDIPEGYSVSREKKERFSLILESASTNQTSMYLCASTSGFSYEQYFGPGTRLTVT.

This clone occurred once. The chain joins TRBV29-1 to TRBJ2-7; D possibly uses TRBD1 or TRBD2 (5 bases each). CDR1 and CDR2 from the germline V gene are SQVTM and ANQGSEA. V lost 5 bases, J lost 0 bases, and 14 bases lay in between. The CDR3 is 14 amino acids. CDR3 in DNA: TGCAGCGTTCGACGGGACGGAAGCTCCTACGAGCAGTACTTC. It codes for CSVRRDGSSYEQYF.

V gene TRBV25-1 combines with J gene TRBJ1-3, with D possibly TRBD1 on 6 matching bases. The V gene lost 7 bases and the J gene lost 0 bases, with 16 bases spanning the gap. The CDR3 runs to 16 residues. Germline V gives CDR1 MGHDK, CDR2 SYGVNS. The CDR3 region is CASTQGLSYSGNTIYF. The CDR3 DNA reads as TGTGCCAGCACCCAGGGGCTCTCTTACTCTGGAAACACCATATATTTT.

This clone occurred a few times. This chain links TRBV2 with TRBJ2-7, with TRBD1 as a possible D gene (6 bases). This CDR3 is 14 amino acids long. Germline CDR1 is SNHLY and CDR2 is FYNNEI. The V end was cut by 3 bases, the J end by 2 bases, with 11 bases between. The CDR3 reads CASSDGQGTYEQYF. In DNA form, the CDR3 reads TGTGCCAGCAGTGACGGCCAGGGGACCTACGAGCAGTACTTC.

CDR3 sequence: CASSRGVGQGTDTQYF. The CDR3 DNA follows: TGTGCCAGTAGTCGGGGGGTGGGACAGGGAACAGATACGCAGTATTTT. V and J are TRBV19 and TRBJ2-3, with 9 nucleotides matching TRBD1. CDR3 length equals 16 residues. After removal of 5 bases from V and 3 bases from J, the junction contained 9 bases not matched to a gene. The germline gives CDR1 LNHDA, CDR2 SQIVND (reference sequence). Full variable domain (rest looked up from reference TRBV19 and TRBJ2-3): DGGITQSPKYLFRKEGQNVTLSCEQNLNHDAMYWYRQDPGQGLRLIYYSQIVNDFQKGDIAEGYSVSREKKESFPLTVTSAQKNPTAFYLCASSRGVGQGTDTQYFGPGTRLTVL.

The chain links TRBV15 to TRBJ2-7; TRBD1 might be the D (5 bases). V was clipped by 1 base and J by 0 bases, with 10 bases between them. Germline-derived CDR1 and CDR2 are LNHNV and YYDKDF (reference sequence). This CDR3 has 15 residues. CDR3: CATSRVSTVSYEQYF. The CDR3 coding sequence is TGTGCCACCAGCAGAGTGTCGACAGTCTCCTACGAGCAGTACTTC.

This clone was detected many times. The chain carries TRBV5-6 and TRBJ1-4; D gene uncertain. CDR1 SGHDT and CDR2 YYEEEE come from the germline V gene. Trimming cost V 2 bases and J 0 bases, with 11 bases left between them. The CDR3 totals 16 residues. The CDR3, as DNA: TGTGCCAGCAGCTTCCCTCGGGGAACAACTAATGAAAAACTGTTTTTT. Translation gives CASSFPRGTTNEKLFF.

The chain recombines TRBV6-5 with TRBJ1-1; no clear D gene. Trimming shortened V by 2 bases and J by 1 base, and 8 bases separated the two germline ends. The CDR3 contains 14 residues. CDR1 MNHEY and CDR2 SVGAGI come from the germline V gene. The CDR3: CASSYPGANTEAFF. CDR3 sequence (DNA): TGTGCCAGCAGTTACCCCGGTGCGAACACTGAAGCTTTCTTT.

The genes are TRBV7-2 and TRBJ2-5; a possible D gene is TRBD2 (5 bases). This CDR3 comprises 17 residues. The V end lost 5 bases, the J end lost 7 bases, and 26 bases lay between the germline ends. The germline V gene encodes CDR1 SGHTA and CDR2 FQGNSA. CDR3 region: CASSRRLREGTGLTQYF. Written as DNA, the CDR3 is TGTGCCAGCAGCCGCCGCTTGAGAGAGGGTACGGGGTTGACCCAGTACTTC.

In nucleotides, the CDR3 is TGTGCCAGCAGCTCGAACAGGGGGCGACACACCATATATTTT. Its protein product is CASSSNRGRHTIYF. The V gene is TRBV28, the J gene TRBJ1-3; 9 bases line up with TRBD1. Unmatched junction bases numbered 8, after V lost 6 bases and J lost 8 bases. Germline CDR1 and CDR2: MDHEN and SYDVKM. The CDR3 is made up of 14 amino acids.

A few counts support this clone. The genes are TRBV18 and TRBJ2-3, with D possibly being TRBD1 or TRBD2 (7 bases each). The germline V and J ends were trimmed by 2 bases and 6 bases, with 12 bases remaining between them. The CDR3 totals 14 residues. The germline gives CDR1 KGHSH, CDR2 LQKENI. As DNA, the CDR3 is TGTGCCAGCTCACCAGACAGGGAGGGGGATACGCAGTATTTT. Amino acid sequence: CASSPDREGDTQYF. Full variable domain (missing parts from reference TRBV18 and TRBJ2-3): NAGVMQNPRHLVRRRGQEARLRCSPMKGHSHVYWYRQLPEEGLKFMVYLQKENIIDESGMPKERFSAEFPKEGPSILRIQQVVRGDSAAYFCASSPDREGDTQYFGPGTRLTVL.

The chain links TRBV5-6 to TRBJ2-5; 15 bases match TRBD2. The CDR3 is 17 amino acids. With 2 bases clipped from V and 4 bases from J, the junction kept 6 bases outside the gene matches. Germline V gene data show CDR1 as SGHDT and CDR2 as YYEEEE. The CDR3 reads CASSLPGLAGGTETQYF. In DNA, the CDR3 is TGTGCCAGCAGCTTACCGGGACTAGCGGGAGGTACAGAGACCCAGTACTTC.

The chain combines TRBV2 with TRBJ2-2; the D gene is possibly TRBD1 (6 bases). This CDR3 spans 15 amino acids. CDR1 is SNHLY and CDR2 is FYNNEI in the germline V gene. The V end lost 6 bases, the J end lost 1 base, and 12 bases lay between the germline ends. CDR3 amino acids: CASSPTGMNTGELFF. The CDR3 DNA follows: TGTGCCAGCAGCCCTACAGGGATGAACACCGGGGAGCTGTTTTTT.

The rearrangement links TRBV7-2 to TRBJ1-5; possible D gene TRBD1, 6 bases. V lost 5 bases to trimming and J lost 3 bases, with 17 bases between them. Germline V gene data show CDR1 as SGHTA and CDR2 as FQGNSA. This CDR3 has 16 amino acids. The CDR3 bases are TGTGCCAGCAGCCGACGTTATGGACAGATCAATCAGCCCCAGCATTTT. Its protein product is CASSRRYGQINQPQHF.

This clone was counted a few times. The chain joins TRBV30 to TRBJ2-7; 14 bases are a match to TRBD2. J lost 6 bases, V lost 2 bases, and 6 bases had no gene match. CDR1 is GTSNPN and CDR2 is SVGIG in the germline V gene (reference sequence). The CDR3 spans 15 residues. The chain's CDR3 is CAWSPLGLAGGEQYF. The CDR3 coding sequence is TGTGCCTGGAGTCCGTTAGGACTAGCGGGGGGCGAGCAGTACTTC.

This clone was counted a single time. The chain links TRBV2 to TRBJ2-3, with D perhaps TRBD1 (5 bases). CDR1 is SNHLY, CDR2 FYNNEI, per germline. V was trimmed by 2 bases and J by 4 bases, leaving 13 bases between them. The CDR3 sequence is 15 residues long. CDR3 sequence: CASSESTTVPDTQYF. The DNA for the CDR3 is TGTGCCAGCAGTGAATCGACGACAGTCCCAGATACGCAGTATTTT.

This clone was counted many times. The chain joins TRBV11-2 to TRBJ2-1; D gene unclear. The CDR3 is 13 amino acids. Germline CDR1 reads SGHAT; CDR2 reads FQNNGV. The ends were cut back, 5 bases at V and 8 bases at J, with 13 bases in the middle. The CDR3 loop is CASSDLPGYEQFF. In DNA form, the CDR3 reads TGTGCCAGCAGCGACCTCCCTGGCTATGAGCAGTTCTTC.

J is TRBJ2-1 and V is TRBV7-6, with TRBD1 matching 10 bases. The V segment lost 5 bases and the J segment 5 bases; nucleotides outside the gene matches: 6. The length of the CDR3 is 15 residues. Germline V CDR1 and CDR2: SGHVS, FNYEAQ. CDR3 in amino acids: CASSRGTGANNEQFF. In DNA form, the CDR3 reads TGTGCCAGCAGCCGTGGGACAGGGGCTAACAATGAGCAGTTCTTC.

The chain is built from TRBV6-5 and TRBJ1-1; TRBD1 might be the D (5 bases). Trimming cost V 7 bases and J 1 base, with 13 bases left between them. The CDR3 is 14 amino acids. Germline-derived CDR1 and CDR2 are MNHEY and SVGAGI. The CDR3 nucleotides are TGTGCCAGCAAAGCCCCGCAGGGGAACACTGAAGCTTTCTTT. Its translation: CASKAPQGNTEAFF.

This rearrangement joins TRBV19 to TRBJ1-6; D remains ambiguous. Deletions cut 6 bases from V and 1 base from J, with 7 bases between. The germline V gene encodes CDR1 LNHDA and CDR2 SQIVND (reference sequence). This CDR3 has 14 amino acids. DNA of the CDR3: TGTGCCAGTAGCTACAGTTCCTATAATTCACCCCTCCACTTT. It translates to CASSYSSYNSPLHF.

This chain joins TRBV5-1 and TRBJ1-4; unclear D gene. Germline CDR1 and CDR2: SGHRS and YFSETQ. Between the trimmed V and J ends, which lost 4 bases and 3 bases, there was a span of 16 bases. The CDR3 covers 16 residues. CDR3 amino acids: CASSHDPVRSNEKLFF. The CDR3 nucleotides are TGCGCCAGCAGCCACGACCCGGTGCGGTCTAATGAAAAACTGTTTTTT.

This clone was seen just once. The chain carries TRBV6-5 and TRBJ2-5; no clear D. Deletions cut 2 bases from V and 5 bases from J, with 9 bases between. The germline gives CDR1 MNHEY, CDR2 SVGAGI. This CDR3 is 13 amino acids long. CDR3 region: CASSYGVRETQYF. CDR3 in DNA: TGTGCCAGCAGTTACGGGGTCCGGGAGACCCAGTACTTC.

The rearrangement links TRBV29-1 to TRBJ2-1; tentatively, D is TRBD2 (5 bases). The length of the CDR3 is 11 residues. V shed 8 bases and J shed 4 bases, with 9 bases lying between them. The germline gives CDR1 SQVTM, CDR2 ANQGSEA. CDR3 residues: CSSGLYNEQFF. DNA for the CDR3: TGCAGCTCCGGACTTTACAATGAGCAGTTCTTC.